These T cell receptor beta chains were read from a single sample in a study of identical twins. TCRdb passed the 5' RACE reads through MiXCR, listing each CDR3 protein once. The sample holds 1,800,000 or so distinct CDR3 sequences; roughly 35% are singletons and the top ten take about 0.27%. Sequences were obtained from cord blood. These receptors came from a newborn girl in good health. CDR3s include the opening cysteine and the closing phenylalanine or tryptophan. The D gene is left open where the match is weak. Rows give clone size only sometimes, using once, few, many, or a class for an expanded clone.

v_call: TRBV6-1
d_call: -
j_call: TRBJ1-5
clone_size: few
cdr3_aa: CASSEVSEQPQHF
cdr3_nt: TGTGCCAGCAGTGAGGTTTCGGAACAGCCCCAGCATTTT

v_call: TRBV27
d_call: TRBD2
j_call: TRBJ2-3
clone_size: few
cdr3_aa: CASSSIRGTSGSLTDTQYF
cdr3_nt: TGTGCCAGCAGCTCCATAAGGGGAACTAGCGGGAGCCTCACAGATACGCAGTATTTT

v_call: TRBV7-9
d_call: TRBD2
j_call: TRBJ2-5
clone_size: -
cdr3_aa: CASSRGEPGLVGETQYF
cdr3_nt: TGTGCCAGCAGCCGCGGGGAACCGGGACTAGTGGGAGAGACCCAGTACTTC

v_call: TRBV28
d_call: TRBD2
j_call: TRBJ2-3
clone_size: few
cdr3_aa: CASCRLLAGRGTDTQYF
cdr3_nt: TGTGCCAGCTGTCGTCTTCTAGCGGGGCGAGGCACAGATACGCAGTATTTT

v_call: TRBV28
d_call: -
j_call: TRBJ2-1
clone_size: few
cdr3_aa: CASSLKVEPVNEQFF
cdr3_nt: TGTGCCAGCAGTTTAAAGGTAGAGCCCGTCAATGAGCAGTTCTTC

v_call: TRBV3-1
d_call: -
j_call: TRBJ2-4
clone_size: -
cdr3_aa: CASSRDRAIQYF
cdr3_nt: TGTGCCAGCAGCCGGGATCGGGCCATTCAGTACTTC

v_call: TRBV12-3/TRBV12-4
d_call: -
j_call: TRBJ1-4
clone_size: -
cdr3_aa: CASYREPEKLFF
cdr3_nt: TGTGCCAGCTACAGGGAGCCGGAAAAACTGTTTTTT

v_call: TRBV5-4
d_call: TRBD2
j_call: TRBJ2-2
clone_size: -
cdr3_aa: CASSKGLAGNTGELFF
cdr3_nt: TGTGCCAGCAGCAAAGGACTAGCGGGTAACACCGGGGAGCTGTTTTTT

v_call: TRBV28
d_call: -
j_call: TRBJ2-1
clone_size: -
cdr3_aa: CASNSRGGNEQFF
cdr3_nt: TGTGCCAGCAACTCTAGGGGGGGCAATGAGCAGTTCTTC

v_call: TRBV6-2/TRBV6-3
d_call: TRBD1
j_call: TRBJ1-5
clone_size: once
cdr3_aa: CASSYSTGGQGAFDNQPQHF
cdr3_nt: TGTGCCAGCAGTTACTCGACAGGGGGACAGGGGGCCTTTGACAATCAGCCCCAGCATTTT

v_call: TRBV7-9
d_call: -
j_call: TRBJ1-5
clone_size: once
cdr3_aa: CASSLGWSGNNQPQHF
cdr3_nt: TGTGCCAGCAGCTTAGGTTGGTCAGGGAACAATCAGCCCCAGCATTTT

v_call: TRBV5-6
d_call: TRBD1
j_call: TRBJ1-1
clone_size: -
cdr3_aa: CASSFSHRGRTNTEAFF
cdr3_nt: TGTGCCAGCAGCTTTAGTCACAGGGGGCGTACGAACACTGAAGCTTTCTTT

v_call: TRBV2
d_call: -
j_call: TRBJ2-2
clone_size: -
cdr3_aa: CASIEGSTGELFF
cdr3_nt: TGTGCCAGCATCGAGGGGTCCACCGGGGAGCTGTTTTTT

v_call: TRBV27
d_call: -
j_call: TRBJ2-3
clone_size: -
cdr3_aa: CASSFTGLNTQYF
cdr3_nt: TGTGCCAGCAGTTTTACAGGGCTGAATACGCAGTATTTT

v_call: TRBV25-1
d_call: TRBD2
j_call: TRBJ2-1
clone_size: few
cdr3_aa: CASSELGGDLHRNEQFF
cdr3_nt: TGTGCCAGCAGTGAACTGGGGGGGGATCTACACCGCAATGAGCAGTTCTTC

v_call: TRBV20-1
d_call: -
j_call: TRBJ2-1
clone_size: -
cdr3_aa: CSEGGYIEQFF
cdr3_nt: TGCAGTGAAGGGGGGTACATCGAGCAGTTCTTC

v_call: TRBV15
d_call: -
j_call: TRBJ2-2
clone_size: -
cdr3_aa: CATSRDLRERGELFF
cdr3_nt: TGTGCCACCAGCAGAGATCTTCGGGAGCGCGGGGAGCTGTTTTTT

v_call: TRBV7-9
d_call: -
j_call: TRBJ1-1
clone_size: few
cdr3_aa: CASSLMTEAFF
cdr3_nt: TGTGCCAGCAGCTTGATGACGGAAGCTTTCTTT

v_call: TRBV21-1
d_call: -
j_call: TRBJ2-5
clone_size: -
cdr3_aa: CASSKARGQETQYF
cdr3_nt: TGTGCCAGCAGCAAAGCGCGGGGGCAAGAGACCCAGTACTTC

v_call: TRBV5-1
d_call: -
j_call: TRBJ2-5
clone_size: -
cdr3_aa: CASSREGPQETQYF
cdr3_nt: TGCGCCAGCTCTAGAGAGGGGCCTCAAGAGACCCAGTACTTC

v_call: TRBV6-2/TRBV6-3
d_call: TRBD1
j_call: TRBJ2-1
clone_size: -
cdr3_aa: CASSSTRGGAYNEQFF
cdr3_nt: TGTGCCAGCAGCTCCACGAGAGGGGGCGCCTACAATGAGCAGTTCTTC

v_call: TRBV27
d_call: -
j_call: TRBJ2-7
clone_size: -
cdr3_aa: CASRGTRDYEQYF
cdr3_nt: TGTGCCAGCAGAGGGACCAGAGACTACGAGCAGTACTTC